Below are 20 T cell receptor beta chains sequenced from a single sample in a study of blood T cell repertoires in COVID-19. Repertoires were generated with immunoSEQ multiplex PCR, while TCRdb's copy carries only in-frame clones and drops some. Of some 160,000 clones detected, less than 90% appear once; the ten largest clones hold roughly 8%. The sample consisted of PBMCs or T cells enriched from blood (not recorded which). The receptors shown here come from a woman aged 45-60 years who had recovered from COVID-19.

The chain is built from TRBV9 and TRBJ2-5; D is unclear. V dropped 2 bases and J dropped 2 bases, with 4 bases sitting between them. This CDR3 has 12 residues. Germline loops: CDR1 SGDLS, CDR2 YYNGEE. CDR3 residues: CASSVSQETQYF. The CDR3 DNA is TGTGCCAGCAGCGTGTCGCAAGAGACCCAGTACTTC. Full variable domain (missing parts from reference TRBV9 and TRBJ2-5): DSGVTQTPKHLITATGQRVTLRCSPRSGDLSVYWYQQSLDQGLQFLIQYYNGEERAKGNILERFSAQQFPDLHSELNLSSLELGDSALYFCASSVSQETQYFGPGTRLLVL.

This clone was detected a few times. The identical CDR3 is also encoded by other nucleotide sequences in the sample. The chain has TRBV28 and TRBJ1-1; TRBD1 matches at 7 bases. The CDR3 runs 14 residues. CDR1 MDHEN and CDR2 SYDVKM come from the germline V gene. Trimming cost V 6 bases and J 1 base; bases outside gene matches: 5. CDR3: CASSWDRRNTEAFF. CDR3 in DNA: TGTGCCAGCAGCTGGGACAGACGGAACACTGAAGCTTTCTTT.

This clone showed up just once. The rearrangement links TRBV7-8 to TRBJ2-2; 7 nucleotides match TRBD1. The CDR3 runs to 15 residues. Germline V gene data show CDR1 as SGHVS and CDR2 as FQNEAQ. V lost 5 bases, J lost 4 bases, and 7 bases stayed unmatched. CDR3 loop: CASSLDRKLTGELFF. The DNA for the CDR3 is TGTGCCAGCAGCCTGGACAGGAAACTCACCGGGGAGCTGTTTTTT.

This sequence joins TRBV18 and TRBJ1-6; D unresolved. The germline CDR1 and CDR2 sequences are KGHSH and LQKENI. V was clipped by 3 bases and J by 9 bases, with 12 bases between them. The CDR3 is made up of 14 amino acids. As DNA, the CDR3 is TGTGCCAGCTCACCGTCGGTATCAGGTTCACCCCTCCACTTT. As protein: CASSPSVSGSPLHF. The full variable domain, its missing parts supplied by reference TRBV18 and TRBJ1-6, is NAGVMQNPRHLVRRRGQEARLRCSPMKGHSHVYWYRQLPEEGLKFMVYLQKENIIDESGMPKERFSAEFPKEGPSILRIQQVVRGDSAAYFCASSPSVSGSPLHFGNGTRLTVT.

This clone is classed as medium-sized (0.01 to 0.1%). The chain employs TRBV6-5 and TRBJ1-6, with D possibly TRBD1 on 5 matching bases. The CDR3 has 14 residues. Germline lookup yields CDR1 MNHEY and CDR2 SVGAGI. V was clipped by 7 bases and J by 9 bases, with 16 bases between them. CDR3 sequence: CASTSGWYGSPLHF. In nucleotides, the CDR3 is TGTGCCAGCACTTCAGGGTGGTATGGTTCACCCCTCCACTTT.

The chain uses TRBV4-2 and TRBJ1-5; no clear D. The CDR3 is made up of 16 amino acids. Per germline, CDR1 LGHNA and CDR2 YNFKEQ. Trimming shortened V by 0 bases and J by 0 bases, and 9 bases separated the two germline ends. The CDR3 region is CASSQDGPFSNQPQHF. Written as DNA, the CDR3 is TGTGCCAGCAGCCAAGACGGTCCCTTTAGCAATCAGCCCCAGCATTTT.

V and J are TRBV6-5 and TRBJ2-6; 7 bases align to TRBD1. Germline CDR1 MNHEY, CDR2 SVGAGI. The junction had 4 bases not matched to a gene; V was cut back by 2 bases and J by 3 bases. The CDR3 contains 16 residues. The CDR3 protein is CASSYGRGSGANVLTF. Written as DNA, the CDR3 is TGTGCCAGCAGTTACGGCAGGGGGAGTGGGGCCAACGTCCTGACTTTC.

This chain uses TRBV20-1 with TRBJ2-1; 9 bases are a match to TRBD2. From germline, CDR1 is DFQATT and CDR2 SNEGSKA (reference sequence). The J segment lost 7 bases and the V segment lost 3 bases, leaving 7 bases of the junction unmatched. The CDR3 contains 14 residues. Here the CDR3 reads CSASLAGIGNEQFF. The CDR3 DNA reads TGCAGTGCTAGTCTAGCGGGAATAGGGAATGAGCAGTTCTTC.

This chain links TRBV5-1 with TRBJ2-6, with no clear D. Looked up from germline, CDR1 is SGHRS and CDR2 is YFSETQ. The ends were cut back, 6 bases at V and 0 bases at J, with 10 bases in the middle. The CDR3 has 15 amino acids. The CDR3 nucleotides read TGCGCCAGCAAGACCGCGGCCTCTGGGGCCAACGTCCTGACTTTC. Encoded protein: CASKTAASGANVLTF.

V is TRBV5-1 and J is TRBJ2-7; D gene ambiguous. Trimming took 0 bases from V and 0 from J, leaving 10 bases between them. CDR1 and CDR2 from the germline V gene are SGHRS and YFSETQ. The length of the CDR3 is 15 residues. In nucleotides, the CDR3 is TGCGCCAGCAGCTTGGGGGCAGGTAACTCCTACGAGCAGTACTTC. It encodes CASSLGAGNSYEQYF.

This chain joins TRBV27 and TRBJ2-1; D is perhaps TRBD2 (6 bases). The V gene lost 3 bases and the J gene lost 8 bases, with 20 bases spanning the gap. Germline values: CDR1 MNHEY, CDR2 SMNVEV (reference sequence). There are 16 residues in the CDR3. The CDR3, as DNA: TGTGCCAGCAGTTTGGAGGCAACGAGGAGGGCCCATGAGCAGTTCTTC. Translated: CASSLEATRRAHEQFF.

The chain's CDR3 is CASSQNRGQNTQYF. The CDR3 DNA reads as TGCGCCAGCAGCCAGAACAGGGGGCAAAATACGCAGTATTTT. This chain links TRBV4-1 with TRBJ2-3; 9 nucleotides agree with TRBD1. CDR3 length: 14 amino acids. CDR1 is MGHRA and CDR2 is YSYEKL in the germline V gene. Germline trimming cut 3 bases from V and 7 bases from J; bases unmatched to any gene: 5.

This clone has just a few counts. CDR3: CASSLETGLRHSPLHF. CDR3 nucleotides: TGTGCCAGCAGCTTAGAGACAGGGCTGAGACATTCACCCCTCCACTTT. The genes are TRBV7-9 and TRBJ1-6; 7 nucleotides agree with TRBD1. Germline assignment: CDR1 SEHNR and CDR2 FQNEAQ (reference sequence). The CDR3 extends over 16 amino acids. V gave up 1 base and J gave up 8 bases; unmatched junction bases: 8. The whole variable domain, filled in from reference TRBV7-9 and TRBJ1-6, reads DTGVSQNPRHKITKRGQNVTFRCDPISEHNRLYWYRQTLGQGPEFLTYFQNEAQLEKSRLLSDRFSAERPKGSFSTLEIQRTEQGDSAMYLCASSLETGLRHSPLHFGNGTRLTVT.

The chain uses TRBV6-5 and TRBJ2-1; 7 bases are shared with TRBD2. The CDR3 is 14 amino acids. In germline, CDR1 is MNHEY, CDR2 SVGAGI. Trimming took 10 bases from V and 4 from J; bases not matched to a gene: 10. CDR3 loop: CATHPPGGYNEQFF. The CDR3 bases are TGTGCCACCCACCCCCCGGGGGGATACAATGAGCAGTTCTTC.

The V and J genes are TRBV21-1 and TRBJ1-1; the table calls TRBD1, which could not be checked here. TRBV21-1 is termed a pseudogene. The CDR3 has 17 residues. CDR3 nucleotide sequence: TGTGCCAGCAGCAAAGCCGACAGGGGGCAGTTTAACACTGAAGCTTTCTTT. Protein product: CASSKADRGQFNTEAFF.

The chain couples TRBV24-1 to TRBJ2-2, with 10 bases matching TRBD1. This CDR3 is built from 17 residues. In germline, CDR1 is KGHDR, CDR2 SFDVKD. Unmatched junction bases numbered 11, after V lost 5 bases and J lost 6 bases. The CDR3 sequence: CATSGTGTGVGAGELFF. For the CDR3, the DNA is TGTGCCACCAGTGGTACCGGGACAGGGGTAGGGGCCGGGGAGCTGTTTTTT.

This clone has only one observation. The chain recombines TRBV23-1 with TRBJ2-7, with 9 nucleotides matching TRBD1. TRBV23-1 belongs to the ORF category, with a function that is uncertain. This CDR3 spans 17 amino acids. Trimming cost V 7 bases and J 5 bases; bases outside gene matches: 18. Written as DNA, the CDR3 is TGCGCCAGCATACAAGCGTCTGTCCGGGACAGGGTAAACGAGCAGTACTTC. Protein sequence: CASIQASVRDRVNEQYF.

This chain joins TRBV3-1 (or the pseudogene TRBV3-2) and TRBJ2-5, with 15 nucleotides matching TRBD2. Germline V lookup: CDR1 LGHDT, CDR2 YNNKEL (reference sequence). V shed 4 bases and J 3 bases; nucleotides not matched to a gene: 3. The CDR3 is 16 residues long. The CDR3 nucleotides are TGTGCCAGCAGCCTGGGGACTAGCGGGGGGAAAGAGACCCAGTACTTC. This gives the protein CASSLGTSGGKETQYF.

V usage is TRBV10-3 and J usage is TRBJ1-5; 7 nucleotides align to TRBD1. V was pared by 3 bases and J by 0 bases, with 11 bases of the junction left unmatched. This CDR3 is built from 18 residues. Per the germline V gene, CDR1 is ENHRY and CDR2 is SYGVKD. As DNA, the CDR3 is TGTGCCATCAGTGACCCGGACAGGTTGGGAAATAGCAATCAGCCCCAGCATTTT. Translated, it gives CAISDPDRLGNSNQPQHF.

The chain has TRBV24-1 and TRBJ2-1; 9 bases match TRBD1. Looked up from germline, CDR1 is KGHDR and CDR2 is SFDVKD. V trimming: 9 bases; J trimming: 7 bases; junction bases outside the gene matches: 0. The CDR3 is made up of 11 amino acids. The chain's CDR3 is CATGTGNEQFF. Written as DNA, the CDR3 is TGTGCCACCGGGACAGGGAATGAGCAGTTCTTC.